These 25 T cell receptor beta chains came from one sample sequenced in a study of blood T cells in healthy people across ages (dated by TCRdb to about 2015). The method behind the library was 5' RACE. Sequencer: Illumina HiSeq 2500. The second PCR ran for about 7 to 11 cycles and used a J-beta primer mix along with a sample-barcoded 5' primer. TCRdb's own reprocessing of the public reads used fastp at Q25 and MiXCR and kept productive beta chains. Rows with one shared CDR3 protein collapse into an entry with the most common genes and DNA. The sample has fewer than 800,000 distinct CDR3 sequences on record, about a third of them singletons. The top ten clonotypes cover 15% of the sample. Sequenced: blood. The receptors originated from a woman of 80 years or more in good health. Donor details come from another sample of the same person, matched by shared clones.

This clonotype was seen at least ten times. V usage is TRBV12-3 or TRBV12-4 and J usage is TRBJ2-1, with a tentative D call TRBD1 (7 bases). The CDR3 contains 16 residues. V lost 11 bases, J lost 7 bases, and 27 bases lay in between. CDR3 DNA: TGTGCCGTGCAGCCTTCCGCAGGGGGGCTCGTAAATGAGCAGTTCTTC. Translated, it gives CAVQPSAGGLVNEQFF.

A few counts support this clonotype. This sequence joins TRBV5-6 and TRBJ2-5; TRBD1 or TRBD2 may be the D gene (6 bases each). This CDR3 contains 15 residues. Deletions cut 4 bases from V and 13 bases from J, with 26 bases between. CDR1 and CDR2 from the germline V gene are SGHDT and YYEEEE. The DNA for the CDR3 is TGTGCCAGCAGCCCTGACGGGGGCTACACGGAATGGATGTACTTC. Translated, it gives CASSPDGGYTEWMYF.

This clonotype was observed many times. The chain carries TRBV28 and TRBJ2-7; D could derive from TRBD1 or TRBD2 (6 bases each). CDR1 and CDR2 from the germline V gene are MDHEN and SYDVKM. The germline V and J ends were trimmed by 7 bases and 3 bases, with 13 bases remaining between them. The CDR3 has 13 residues. The CDR3 bases are TGTGCCAGCACCTTAGGGGGGAGCTACGAGCAGTACTTC. This codes for CASTLGGSYEQYF.

Concerning this clonotype: Possible read error: a much larger clone is one base away. V is TRBV20-1 and J is TRBJ2-1; 8 bases map to TRBD2. The CDR3 is 11 residues long. CDR1 is DFQATT and CDR2 is SNEGSKA in the germline V gene (reference sequence). The CDR3 coding sequence is TGCAGTGCTAGAGTAAGGACTAGCTTGATCTTC. Translating it yields CSARVRTSLIF.

This clonotype was counted at least ten times. This chain joins TRBV20-1 and TRBJ2-3, with a possible D match to TRBD2 (5 bases). Germline CDR1 is DFQATT and CDR2 is SNEGSKA (reference sequence). This CDR3 is 14 amino acids long. V lost 1 base, J lost 3 bases, and 11 bases lay in between. CDR3 nucleotides: TGCAGTGCTAGAGGTCTAGCAGATACAGATACGCAGTATTTT. It codes for CSARGLADTDTQYF.

This clonotype came up a few times. A much larger clone differs from this one at a single base, so this may be a read error. The rearrangement uses TRBV12-3 or TRBV12-4 and TRBJ2-5; D is possibly TRBD2 (6 bases). This CDR3 region has 15 residues. V dropped 4 bases and J dropped 11 bases, with 23 bases sitting between them. The DNA for the CDR3 is TGTGCCAGCAGTTCCGGGGGTCCTTTCGTGGATGAGCAGTACTTC. It translates to CASSSGGPFVDEQYF.

In this sample, this clonotype turned up many times. The chain links TRBV6-1 to TRBJ1-5, with D tentatively TRBD1 (5 bases). CDR1 is MNHNS, CDR2 SASEGT, per germline. Trimming cost V 7 bases and J 2 bases, with 18 bases left between them. The CDR3 contains 16 residues. CDR3 protein: CASTRLAGGGNQPQHF. The CDR3 coding sequence is TGTGCCAGCACTCGTTTGGCCGGGGGTGGCAATCAGCCCCAGCATTTT.

The rearrangement joins TRBV20-1 to TRBJ2-1; D remains ambiguous. CDR3 length equals 10 residues. The ends were cut back, 3 bases at V and 9 bases at J, with 6 bases in the middle. Germline V gene lookup returns CDR1 DFQATT and CDR2 SNEGSKA (reference sequence). The CDR3 region is CSASLLEQFF. The DNA for the CDR3 is TGCAGTGCTAGTCTCCTTGAGCAGTTCTTC.

In this sample, this clonotype turned up many times. The chain uses TRBV6-2 or TRBV6-3 and TRBJ1-2; D is possibly TRBD1 (6 bases). The V gene lost 6 bases and the J gene lost 0 bases, with 20 bases spanning the gap. The CDR3 extends over 17 amino acids. Germline CDR1 is MNHEY and CDR2 is SVGEGT. The CDR3 reads CASRGSLGQRANYGYTF. As DNA, the CDR3 is TGTGCCAGCAGGGGAAGCCTCGGACAGAGAGCTAACTATGGCTACACCTTC.

Regarding this clonotype: A much bigger clone sits one base away, suggesting this may be a read error. The chain combines TRBV7-9 with TRBJ2-7; possibly TRBD2 for D (6 bases). V lost 1 base to trimming and J lost 2 bases, with 9 bases between them. Germline-derived CDR1 and CDR2 are SEHNR and FQNEAQ (reference sequence). There are 14 residues in the CDR3. The CDR3 here is CASSLGEVAYEQYF. The CDR3 coding sequence is TGTGCCAGCAGCTTAGGGGAGGTCGCCTACGAGCAGTACTTC.

The V and J genes are TRBV2 and TRBJ1-2; D remains unclear. Deletions cut 3 bases from V and 4 bases from J, with 12 bases between. Germline CDR1 SNHLY, CDR2 FYNNEI. The CDR3 totals 14 residues. CDR3 amino acids: CASSEAFMGYGYTF. CDR3 DNA: TGTGCCAGCAGTGAGGCGTTTATGGGCTATGGCTACACCTTC.

This clonotype was detected a few times. A much more abundant neighbour one base away suggests this may be a read error. The chain links TRBV20-1 to TRBJ2-7; 7 bases agree with TRBD2. The CDR3 has 12 residues. Looked up from germline, CDR1 is DFQATT and CDR2 is SNEGSKA (reference sequence). In DNA form, the CDR3 reads TGCAGGGCGGGAGACAATCCCTACGAGCAGTACTTC. Translation gives CRAGDNPYEQYF.

This clonotype was recorded many times. The chain uses TRBV7-9 and TRBJ2-4; D is unclear. The V end lost 5 bases, the J end lost 9 bases, and 11 bases lay between the germline ends. The CDR3 spans 12 residues. CDR1 SEHNR and CDR2 FQNEAQ come from the germline V gene (reference sequence). CDR3 in DNA: TGTGCCAGCAGCCCAACCTGGGGCATTCAGTACTTC. Its protein is CASSPTWGIQYF. Based on the CDR3 plus reference TRBV7-9 and TRBJ2-4, the full variable domain is DTGVSQNPRHKITKRGQNVTFRCDPISEHNRLYWYRQTLGQGPEFLTYFQNEAQLEKSRLLSDRFSAERPKGSFSTLEIQRTEQGDSAMYLCASSPTWGIQYFGAGTRLSVL.

CDR3 bases: TGCAGTGCTACGAGACTAGCTTACAATGAGCAGTTCTTC. Amino acid sequence: CSATRLAYNEQFF. The chain carries TRBV20-1 and TRBJ2-1; 7 nucleotides match TRBD2. This CDR3 is built from 13 residues. CDR1 and CDR2 (germline): DFQATT, SNEGSKA (reference sequence). Losses at the gene ends were 4 bases for V and 4 bases for J; bases not matched to a gene: 4.

This clonotype has only a few counts. One end of the junction does not line up with germline, which may come from a read error. The chain recombines TRBV27 with TRBJ2-5, with D tentatively TRBD1 (6 bases). In germline, CDR1 is MNHEY, CDR2 SMNVEV (reference sequence). The CDR3 runs 14 residues. In DNA, the CDR3 is TGTGCCAGCAGGTTATCCAGGGGCCTGGGGGAGCAGTACTTC. Translation gives CASRLSRGLGEQYF.

The CDR3 coding sequence is TGTGCCTGGAGTGTCCAGCTAACTAACTATGGCTACACCTTC. Its translation: CAWSVQLTNYGYTF. The chain uses TRBV30 and TRBJ1-2; D remains unclear. The CDR3 consists of 14 residues. CDR1 GTSNPN and CDR2 SVGIG come from the germline V gene (reference sequence). Trimming took off 0 bases at V and 0 bases at J, with 8 bases between the two ends.

Worth noting for this clonotype: This sequence may be a read error, since a much larger clone differs from it by one base. The J gene is TRBJ2-6, the V gene TRBV7-2, with D perhaps TRBD1 (5 bases). The CDR3 spans 15 residues. Germline assignment: CDR1 SGHTA and CDR2 FQGNSA. CDR3 in amino acids: CASSFDSSGANVRTF. The CDR3 nucleotides read TGTGCCAGCAGCTTCGACAGCTCTGGGGCCAACGTCCGGACTTTC. Full variable domain (outside the CDR3, taken from reference TRBV7-2 and TRBJ2-6): GAGVSQSPSNKVTEKGKDVELRCDPISGHTALYWYRQSLGQGLEFLIYFQGNSAPDKSGLPSDRFSAERTGGSVSTLTIQRTQQEDSAVYLCASSFDSSGANVRTFGAGSRLTVL.

Regarding this clonotype: A junction boundary mismatches the germline segment, possibly from a read error. The chain recombines TRBV6-2 or TRBV6-3 with TRBJ1-5; D perhaps matches TRBD1 (6 bases). CDR1 is MNHEY, CDR2 SVGEGT, per germline. The CDR3 loop spans 14 amino acids. The CDR3 reads CGSRRGRSNQPQHF. DNA for the CDR3: TGTGGCAGCCGCAGGGGAAGGAGCAATCAGCCCCAGCATTTT.

This clonotype has only a few counts. The genes are TRBV18 and TRBJ1-6, with a possible D match to TRBD1 (5 bases). The CDR3 totals 13 residues. Trimming stripped 4 bases from V and 8 bases from J, with 9 bases between. CDR1 is KGHSH, CDR2 LQKENI, per germline. The CDR3 loop reads CASSQSRDSPLHF. Written as DNA, the CDR3 is TGTGCCAGCTCACAAAGCAGGGATTCACCCCTCCACTTT.

This clonotype was counted a few times. This chain joins TRBV30 and TRBJ2-7; D is unresolved. The length of the CDR3 is 11 residues. Between the trimmed V and J ends, which lost 2 bases and 3 bases, there was a span of 5 bases. Germline-derived CDR1 and CDR2 are GTSNPN and SVGIG (reference sequence). The CDR3 sequence is CAWSPDYEQYF. Written as DNA, the CDR3 is TGTGCCTGGAGTCCCGACTACGAGCAGTACTTC.

The sample holds many counts of this clonotype. The rearrangement joins TRBV12-3 or TRBV12-4 to TRBJ2-3; D not certain. V was cut by 1 base and J by 2 bases, with 7 bases left in between. The CDR3 totals 14 residues. The DNA of the CDR3 is TGTGCCAGCAGTTTAGTAGGGCCCACAGATACGCAGTATTTT. Residues: CASSLVGPTDTQYF.

This clonotype was detected ten times or more. This chain joins TRBV30 and TRBJ2-5; D is undetermined. The J call may be incorrect, as the DNA end agrees better with TRBJ2-7. The CDR3 is made up of 13 amino acids. Germline CDR1 reads GTSNPN; CDR2 reads SVGIG (reference sequence). CDR3 protein: CAWSVRLGGEQYF. In DNA, the CDR3 is TGTGCCTGGAGTGTAAGGCTAGGTGGCGAGCAGTACTTC.

The chain links TRBV20-1 to TRBJ2-5; 12 nucleotides agree with TRBD2. Unmatched junction bases numbered 15, after V lost 5 bases and J lost 11 bases. Germline loops: CDR1 DFQATT, CDR2 SNEGSKA (reference sequence). The CDR3 extends over 15 amino acids. This CDR3 is CSAPRTSGVTGEQYF. The CDR3, as DNA: TGCAGTGCTCCTCGGACTAGCGGGGTCACGGGTGAGCAGTACTTC.

This clonotype was counted a few times. Given a much more abundant clone one base away, this may be a read error. V usage is TRBV5-1 and J usage is TRBJ2-7; D may match TRBD1 or TRBD2 (5 bases each). Germline values: CDR1 SGHRS, CDR2 YFSETQ. The CDR3 loop spans 14 amino acids. V lost 3 bases to trimming and J lost 3 bases, with 13 bases between them. The CDR3 nucleotides are TGCGCCAGCAGCTGGCCGGGGACGAGCTACGAGCAGTACTTC. It encodes CASSWPGTSYEQYF. Full variable domain (rest looked up from reference TRBV5-1 and TRBJ2-7): KAGVTQTPRYLIKTRGQQVTLSCSPISGHRSVSWYQQTPGQGLQFLFEYFSETQRNKGNFPGRFSGRQFSNSRSEMNVSTLELGDSALYLCASSWPGTSYEQYFGPGTRLTVT.

The chain combines TRBV20-1 with TRBJ2-1; 9 bases line up with TRBD2. CDR3 length equals 14 residues. CDR1 is DFQATT and CDR2 is SNEGSKA in the germline V gene (reference sequence). V lost 5 bases, J lost 5 bases, and 7 bases stayed unmatched. CDR3 coding DNA: TGCAGTGCTGGGCCTAGCGGGGTTAACAATGAGCAGTTCTTC. This translates into CSAGPSGVNNEQFF.